The sequence of this TCR beta chain was determined in a study of preoperative IRX-2 immunotherapy in early breast cancer. Treatment indicated: preoperative locoregional IRX-2 cytokine immunotherapy. Samples came from a phase Ib trial of preoperative locoregional IRX-2 cytokine immunotherapy. This table comes from immunoSEQ multiplex PCR, and its TCRdb copy is limited to in-frame clones, with some not included. The sample carries about 98,000 clones, just over 85% recorded once. This clonotype originated in a human donor with breast cancer. The specimen was tumor tissue, collected after IRX-2 immunotherapy.

The CDR3 DNA follows: TGTGCCAGCTCACCACAGCGTCTAAACACTGAAGCTTTCTTT. It translates to CASSPQRLNTEAFF. The chain carries TRBV18 and TRBJ1-1, with D unresolved. With 1 base removed from V and 2 bases from J, the gap between germline ends came to 8 bases. The CDR3 sequence is 14 residues long. Per the germline V gene, CDR1 is KGHSH and CDR2 is LQKENI.